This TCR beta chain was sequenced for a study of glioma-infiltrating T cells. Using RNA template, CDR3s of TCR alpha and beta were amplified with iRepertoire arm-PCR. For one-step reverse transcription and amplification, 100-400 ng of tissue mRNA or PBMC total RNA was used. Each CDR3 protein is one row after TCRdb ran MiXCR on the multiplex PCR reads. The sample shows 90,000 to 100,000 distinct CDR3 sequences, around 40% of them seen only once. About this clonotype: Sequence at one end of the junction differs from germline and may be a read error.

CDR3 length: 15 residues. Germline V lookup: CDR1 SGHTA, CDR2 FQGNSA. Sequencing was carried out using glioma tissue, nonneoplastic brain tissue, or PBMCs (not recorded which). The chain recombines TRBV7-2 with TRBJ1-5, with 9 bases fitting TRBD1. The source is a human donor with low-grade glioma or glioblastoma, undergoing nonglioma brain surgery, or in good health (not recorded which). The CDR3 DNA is TGTGCCAGCAGCCTCCAAGACAGGGGGAATCAGCCCCTGCATTTT. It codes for CASSLQDRGNQPLHF.